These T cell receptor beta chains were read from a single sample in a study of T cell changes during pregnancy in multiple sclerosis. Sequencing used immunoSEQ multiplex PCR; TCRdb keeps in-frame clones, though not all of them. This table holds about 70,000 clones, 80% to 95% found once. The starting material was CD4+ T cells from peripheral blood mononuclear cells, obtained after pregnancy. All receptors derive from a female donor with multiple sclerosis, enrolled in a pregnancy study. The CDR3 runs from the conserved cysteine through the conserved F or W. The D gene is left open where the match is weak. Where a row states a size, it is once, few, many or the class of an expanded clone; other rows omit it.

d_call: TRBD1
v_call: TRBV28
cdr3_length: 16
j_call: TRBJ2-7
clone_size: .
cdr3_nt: TGTGCCAGCAGTTCGCCCGGGACAGTGGGCTCCTACGAGCAGTACTTC
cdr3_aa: CASSSPGTVGSYEQYF

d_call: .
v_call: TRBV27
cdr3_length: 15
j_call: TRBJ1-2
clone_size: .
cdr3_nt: TGTGCCAGCAGTTTATCTCCCCGACAGGACTATGGCTACACCTTC
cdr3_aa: CASSLSPRQDYGYTF

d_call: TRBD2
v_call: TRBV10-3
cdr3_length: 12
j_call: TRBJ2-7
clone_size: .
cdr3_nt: TGTGCCATCAGTTCCGGGACTAGCTCTCAGTACTTC
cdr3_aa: CAISSGTSSQYF

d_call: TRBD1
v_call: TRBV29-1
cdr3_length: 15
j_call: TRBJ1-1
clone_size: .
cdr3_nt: TGCAGCGTCTGCGGACAGGGGGGGAAGTACACTGAAGCTTTCTTT
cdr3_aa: CSVCGQGGKYTEAFF

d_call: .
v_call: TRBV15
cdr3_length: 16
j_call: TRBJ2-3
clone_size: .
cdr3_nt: TGTGCCACCAGCAGAGCCCGACTCCTTAGCACAGATACGCAGTATTTT
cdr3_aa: CATSRARLLSTDTQYF

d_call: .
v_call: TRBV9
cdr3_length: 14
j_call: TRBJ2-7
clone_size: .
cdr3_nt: TGTGCCAGCAGCATACAGGGATCCTCCTACGAGCAGTACTTC
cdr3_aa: CASSIQGSSYEQYF

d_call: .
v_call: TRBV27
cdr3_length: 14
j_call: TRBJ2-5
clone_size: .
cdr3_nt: TGTGCCAGCAGTTTTATAGGGGCAGGGGAGACCCAGTACTTC
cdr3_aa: CASSFIGAGETQYF

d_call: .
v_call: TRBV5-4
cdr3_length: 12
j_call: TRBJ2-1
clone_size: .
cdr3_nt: TGTGCCAGCAGCTGGGAAGGGGATGAGGTGTTCTTC
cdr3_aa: CASSWEGDEVFF

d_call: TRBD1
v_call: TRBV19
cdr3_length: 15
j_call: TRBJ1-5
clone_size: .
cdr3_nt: TGTGCCAGTAGTATCGACAGGGGTAGCAATCAGCCCCAGCATTTT
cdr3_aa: CASSIDRGSNQPQHF

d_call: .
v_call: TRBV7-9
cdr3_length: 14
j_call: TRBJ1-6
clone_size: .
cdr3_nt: TGTGCCAGCAGCCCCGCTGACTGGCGCTCACCCCTCCACTTT
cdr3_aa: CASSPADWRSPLHF

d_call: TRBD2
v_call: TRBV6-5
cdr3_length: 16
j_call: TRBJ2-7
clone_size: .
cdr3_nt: TGTGCCAGCAGTTACTCTGGACTAGCGCCTAACTACGAGCAGTACTTC
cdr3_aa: CASSYSGLAPNYEQYF

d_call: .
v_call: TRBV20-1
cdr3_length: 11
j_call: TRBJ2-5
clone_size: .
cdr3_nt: TGCAGTGGGGACTGCCAAGAGACCCAGTACTTC
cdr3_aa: CSGDCQETQYF

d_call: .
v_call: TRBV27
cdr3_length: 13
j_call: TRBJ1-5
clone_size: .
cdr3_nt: TGTGCCAGCAGTTTAAGGATAGCCCAGCCCCAGCATTTT
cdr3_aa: CASSLRIAQPQHF

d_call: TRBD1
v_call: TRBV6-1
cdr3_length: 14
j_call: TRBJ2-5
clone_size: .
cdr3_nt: TGTGCCAGCAGGGGGCCGGGACAGGTGGAGACCCAGTACTTC
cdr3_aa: CASRGPGQVETQYF

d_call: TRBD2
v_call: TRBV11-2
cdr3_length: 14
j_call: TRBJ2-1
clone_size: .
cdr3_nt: TGTGCCAGCAGCCCAGGGACTATCTACAATGAGCAGTTCTTC
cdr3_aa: CASSPGTIYNEQFF

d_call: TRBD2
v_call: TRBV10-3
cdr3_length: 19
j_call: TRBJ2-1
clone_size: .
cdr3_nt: TGTGCCATCAGCGCTTCCGGGACTAGCGGGGAAGCATCATACAATGAGCAGTTCTTC
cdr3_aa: CAISASGTSGEASYNEQFF

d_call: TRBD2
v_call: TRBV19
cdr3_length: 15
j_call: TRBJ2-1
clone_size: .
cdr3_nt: TGTGCCAGTAGCCCGACTAGCGGCTCCTACAATGAGCAGTTCTTC
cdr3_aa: CASSPTSGSYNEQFF

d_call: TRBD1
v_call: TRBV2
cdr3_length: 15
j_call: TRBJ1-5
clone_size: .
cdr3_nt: TGTGCCAGCAGCGCAACAGGGGGTTTGAGTCAGCCCCAGCATTTT
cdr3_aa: CASSATGGLSQPQHF

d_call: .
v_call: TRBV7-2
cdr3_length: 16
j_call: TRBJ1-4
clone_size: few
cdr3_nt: TGTGCCAGCAAAGGAGCGGAGACTGCAACTAATGAAAAACTGTTTTTT
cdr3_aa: CASKGAETATNEKLFF